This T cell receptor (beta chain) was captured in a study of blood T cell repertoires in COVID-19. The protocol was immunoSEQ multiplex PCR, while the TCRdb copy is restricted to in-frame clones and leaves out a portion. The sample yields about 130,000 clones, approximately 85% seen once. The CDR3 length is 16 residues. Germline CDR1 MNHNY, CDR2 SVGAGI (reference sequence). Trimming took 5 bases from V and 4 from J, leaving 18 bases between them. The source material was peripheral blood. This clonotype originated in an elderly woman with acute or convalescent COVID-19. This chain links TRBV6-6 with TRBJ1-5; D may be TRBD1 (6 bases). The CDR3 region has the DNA TGTGCCAGCAGTCAGGATGGGGGCTCCTTTAATCAGCCCCAGCATTTT. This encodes CASSQDGGSFNQPQHF.